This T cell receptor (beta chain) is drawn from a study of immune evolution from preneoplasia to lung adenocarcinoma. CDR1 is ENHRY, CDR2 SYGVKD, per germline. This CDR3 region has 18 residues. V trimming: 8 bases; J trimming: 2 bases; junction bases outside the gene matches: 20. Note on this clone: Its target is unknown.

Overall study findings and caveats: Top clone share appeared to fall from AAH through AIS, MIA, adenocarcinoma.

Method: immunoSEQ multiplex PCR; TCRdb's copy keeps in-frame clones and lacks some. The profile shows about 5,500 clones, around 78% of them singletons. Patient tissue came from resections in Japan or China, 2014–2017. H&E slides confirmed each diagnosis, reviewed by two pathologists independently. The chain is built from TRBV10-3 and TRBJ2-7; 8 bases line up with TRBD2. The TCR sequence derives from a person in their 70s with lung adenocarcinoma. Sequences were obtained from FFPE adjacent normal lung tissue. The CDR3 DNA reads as TGTGCCATCTCTTCCCTGAGGGGGAGAGACGGGAGGGCCTACGAGCAGTACTTC. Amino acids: CAISSLRGRDGRAYEQYF.